These T cell receptor beta chains were read from a single sample in a study of blood T cell repertoires in COVID-19. Generated by immunoSEQ multiplex PCR, the TCRdb table keeps only in-frame clones and is missing some. The sample records about 160,000 clones, roughly 93% being singletons. Material for sequencing was peripheral blood. The receptors here all came from a woman aged 45-60 years with acute or convalescent COVID-19. Each CDR3 is given without its conserved first and last residue. Size is omitted from some rows. Given values are once, few, many or a class for expanded clones.

cdr3_aa	clone_size	v_call	cdr3_length
ASSPPSGTAGTQY	NA	TRBV7-3	13
ASRQETSGNTIY	NA	TRBV6-5	12
ASSLGDSLEQY	NA	TRBV7-9	11
ASSSRMGGTYEQY	NA	TRBV7-9	13
ASSLGGPVQPQH	NA	TRBV28	12
ASSVDPGGSDYNEQF	NA	TRBV9	15
ASSFLAVNEQY	NA	TRBV28	11
ASSRDYSGHGKTYEQY	NA	TRBV27	16
ASTRDSSISYGYT	NA	TRBV5-6	13
ASSLEVGTGQRQY	NA	TRBV7-9	13
ASSPHGTASYNSPLH	NA	TRBV7-2	15
ASSPGGWTGYPPLH	NA	TRBV7-2	14
ASSLGLAEPYEQY	NA	TRBV7-9	13
ASSQGAAKGAVGNQPQH	NA	TRBV4-1	17
ASSLEGGREQF	NA	TRBV6-2/TRBV6-3	11
SASYAGGDTQY	NA	TRBV20-1	11
AWIRAGTGLFTEAF	NA	TRBV30	14
ASRPTSGYNEQF	few	TRBV6-5	12
ASSYLGQGEGQPQH	once	TRBV6-6	14
ASSRGTANYGYT	few	TRBV5-6	12
ASSLTDRGDYEQY	NA	TRBV7-8	13
ASSPDRDPVNQPQH	NA	TRBV18	14
ASSLGGSGTEAF	NA	TRBV5-1	12
ASSVEDGRRSEQY	once	TRBV9	13
ASSLPRESSGANVLT	NA	TRBV5-1	15
ASSDGLAVSTDTQY	NA	TRBV11-2	14
AWSVQGANPQNIQY	NA	TRBV30	14
ASSPGDSSYNEQF	NA	TRBV19	13
ASSRTSGSITYNEQF	NA	TRBV7-9	15
ASSVAGDRTYEQY	NA	TRBV9	13
ASSPRRDWYNEQF	NA	TRBV5-6	13
ASSLGGQRQPQH	NA	TRBV11-3	12
ASSWTGDEQY	NA	TRBV12-3/TRBV12-4	10